The entry below gives a single T cell receptor beta chain sequence along with its context. Its target is unknown. The record originates from a study of blood T cells in healthy people across ages. Study-wide findings and caveats: Roughly linear declines in TCR beta diversity per million T cells occurred with age.

The germline V and J ends were trimmed by 5 bases and 0 bases, with 19 bases remaining between them. The CDR3 runs 17 residues. Next came a second PCR, run for about 7 to 12 cycles, which used a sample-barcoded 5' primer along with a J-beta primer mix. TCRdb fed the 5' RACE reads into MiXCR, producing one record per CDR3 protein. The sample consists of some 670,000 distinct CDR3 sequences, approximately 52% of them appearing once. Material: blood. The origin of this receptor is a woman of 80 years or more in good health. V gene TRBV12-3 or TRBV12-4 combines with J gene TRBJ1-2, with D tentatively TRBD1 (5 bases). CDR3 sequence: CASSISGRPRANYGYTF. CDR3 bases: TGTGCCAGCAGTATCTCGGGACGCCCAAGAGCTAACTATGGCTACACCTTC.